These 26 T cell receptor beta chains were sequenced from one sample in a study of CD8 T cells in Susac syndrome. The RNA, about 0.45 to 1 ug, was put through reverse transcription using random hexamers. TCRdb called the immunoSEQ multiplex PCR reads again in MiXCR, with one record for every CDR3 protein. The data show fewer than 90,000 distinct CDR3 sequences, with 80% to 95% seen just once and approximately 0.5% held by the top ten. The sequenced material came from CD8+ T cells from PBMCs. These receptor sequences come from a human donor with Susac syndrome.

The CDR3 sequence: CASSVQQGASNQPQHF. CDR3 sequence (DNA): TGTGCCAGTAGTGTCCAACAGGGGGCCAGCAATCAGCCCCAGCATTTT. V gene TRBV19 combines with J gene TRBJ1-5; 9 bases line up with TRBD1. The CDR3 covers 16 residues. The V gene's germline CDR1 is LNHDA and CDR2 SQIVND (reference sequence). V shed 5 bases and J 1 base; nucleotides not matched to a gene: 6.

V gene TRBV12-3 or TRBV12-4 combines with J gene TRBJ2-7; TRBD1 might be the D (6 bases). The CDR3 sequence is 15 residues long. The germline V and J ends were trimmed by 4 bases and 4 bases, with 17 bases remaining between them. This chain's CDR3 is CASSSRAARGYEQYF. CDR3 in DNA: TGTGCCAGCAGTTCCCGGGCGGCGAGGGGGTACGAGCAGTACTTC.

J is TRBJ2-6 and V is TRBV5-6, with unresolved D. Germline CDR1 reads SGHDT; CDR2 reads YYEEEE. The CDR3 contains 16 residues. Trimming shortened V by 2 bases and J by 3 bases, and 12 bases separated the two germline ends. The CDR3 sequence: CASSFVFGDGANVLTF. The CDR3 DNA is TGTGCCAGCAGCTTTGTTTTTGGGGATGGGGCCAACGTCCTGACTTTC.

The genes are TRBV24-1 and TRBJ2-5; D is uncertain. Germline CDR1 KGHDR, CDR2 SFDVKD. This CDR3 contains 13 residues. Trimming stripped 8 bases from V and 4 bases from J, with 13 bases between. This chain's CDR3 is CATTDGLLETQYF. CDR3 bases: TGTGCCACCACCGACGGCCTCCTAGAGACCCAGTACTTC.

The chain carries TRBV19 and TRBJ1-5; no clear D. Looked up from germline, CDR1 is LNHDA and CDR2 is SQIVND (reference sequence). Trimming removed 3 bases at V and 0 bases at J, with 9 bases between. This CDR3 region has 15 residues. CDR3: CASSIRQNSNQPQHF. For the CDR3, the DNA is TGTGCCAGTAGTATCAGGCAGAATAGCAATCAGCCCCAGCATTTT.

The chain uses TRBV20-1 and TRBJ1-1, with unresolved D. Germline values: CDR1 DFQATT, CDR2 SNEGSKA (reference sequence). The CDR3 runs 16 residues. V gave up 0 bases and J gave up 4 bases, with 18 bases separating them. CDR3 bases: TGCAGTGCTAGAGATCAAATGGTTGGGGTGTCCACTGAAGCTTTCTTT. Translating gives CSARDQMVGVSTEAFF.

The genes are TRBV11-3 and TRBJ2-7; 8 bases agree with TRBD1. This CDR3 region has 16 residues. Germline CDR1 and CDR2: SGHNT and YENEEA. Germline trimming cut 5 bases from V and 3 bases from J; bases unmatched to any gene: 12. CDR3 sequence reads: CASSTFPGQESYEQYF. For the CDR3, the DNA is TGTGCCAGCAGCACCTTTCCGGGACAGGAGAGCTACGAGCAGTACTTC.

This sequence joins TRBV5-4 and TRBJ2-1; 7 bases align to TRBD1. Germline CDR1 SGHNT, CDR2 YYREEE (reference sequence). With V trimmed by 5 bases and J by 0 bases, 8 bases remained unmatched. CDR3 size: 16 residues. CDR3 amino acids: CASRGGQASSYNEQFF. The CDR3 coding sequence is TGTGCCAGCAGGGGTGGACAGGCTAGCTCCTACAATGAGCAGTTCTTC.

This clonotype was counted between two and nine times. V gene TRBV27 combines with J gene TRBJ2-1, with 9 bases fitting TRBD1. Per the germline V gene, CDR1 is MNHEY and CDR2 is SMNVEV (reference sequence). Germline trimming cut 0 bases from V and 5 bases from J; bases unmatched to any gene: 5. This CDR3 is 16 amino acids long. Written as DNA, the CDR3 is TGTGCCAGCAGTTTATCACAGGGGGCTCAGAACAATGAGCAGTTCTTC. Translated, it gives CASSLSQGAQNNEQFF.

Here the CDR3 reads CASSAESSYNSPLHF. The DNA of the CDR3 is TGTGCCAGCAGCGCGGAGAGCTCCTATAATTCACCCCTCCACTTT. V is TRBV9 and J is TRBJ1-6; D is undetermined. The CDR3 contains 15 residues. The ends were cut back, 3 bases at V and 0 bases at J, with 7 bases in the middle. Germline V gene data show CDR1 as SGDLS and CDR2 as YYNGEE.

This rearrangement joins TRBV7-9 to TRBJ1-1, with D perhaps matching TRBD1 (6 bases). This CDR3 has 13 residues. CDR1 is SEHNR and CDR2 is FQNEAQ in the germline V gene (reference sequence). The V end was cut by 5 bases, the J end by 1 base, with 8 bases between. CDR3 in amino acids: CASSLTGNTEAFF. The CDR3 bases are TGTGCCAGCAGCCTGACAGGGAACACTGAAGCTTTCTTT.

CDR3 DNA: TGTGCCTGGAGCAAGGGTGGGAATGGCTACACCTTC. The encoded protein is CAWSKGGNGYTF. V and J are TRBV30 and TRBJ1-2, with no clear D. Germline V CDR1 and CDR2: GTSNPN, SVGIG (reference sequence). V was clipped by 3 bases and J by 6 bases, with 11 bases between them. The CDR3 spans 12 residues.

The rearrangement links TRBV18 to TRBJ2-5, with TRBD2 identical over 9 bases. This CDR3 contains 15 residues. The V and J ends lost 3 bases and 2 bases, in that order; junction bases with no gene match: 4. Germline values: CDR1 KGHSH, CDR2 LQKENI. DNA for the CDR3: TGTGCCAGCTCACCGATAACTAGCGGGCAAGAGACCCAGTACTTC. Protein: CASSPITSGQETQYF.

The chain carries TRBV6-2 or TRBV6-3 and TRBJ2-1, with TRBD2 matching 9 bases. Per the germline V gene, CDR1 is MNHEY and CDR2 is SVGEGT. The CDR3 is made up of 15 amino acids. Trimming cost V 2 bases and J 10 bases; bases outside gene matches: 9. This CDR3 reads CASSYIASGIREQFF. The CDR3 DNA is TGTGCCAGCAGTTACATCGCTAGCGGGATTCGGGAGCAGTTCTTC.

The gene calls are TRBV7-9 and TRBJ1-5; D not resolved. There are 14 residues in the CDR3. Germline lookup yields CDR1 SEHNR and CDR2 FQNEAQ (reference sequence). Trimming cost V 5 bases and J 3 bases, with 11 bases left between them. DNA for the CDR3: TGTGCCAGCAGCCGGGAGGGCCCCAATCAGCCCCAGCATTTT. Translated, it gives CASSREGPNQPQHF.

This clonotype has only one observation. The chain combines TRBV6-5 with TRBJ2-7; D is possibly TRBD1 (6 bases). The CDR3 loop spans 14 amino acids. V was shortened by 6 bases and J by 1 base, with 13 bases between the two germline ends. CDR1 and CDR2 from the germline V gene are MNHEY and SVGAGI. CDR3 nucleotides: TGTGCCAGCAGCCGGGACACAACATCCTACGAGCAGTACTTC. Translation: CASSRDTTSYEQYF.

V is TRBV4-2 and J is TRBJ1-1, with TRBD1 as a possible D gene (6 bases). Trimming removed 6 bases from V and 4 bases from J, with 15 bases in between. The CDR3 is made up of 14 amino acids. The germline CDR1 and CDR2 sequences are LGHNA and YNFKEQ. Here the CDR3 reads CASSPTGSSTEAFF. As DNA, the CDR3 is TGTGCCAGCAGTCCTACAGGGTCATCCACTGAAGCTTTCTTT.

This chain uses TRBV19 with TRBJ1-1; D remains unclear. CDR3 length equals 14 residues. The germline V gene encodes CDR1 LNHDA and CDR2 SQIVND (reference sequence). V lost 1 base to trimming and J lost 5 bases, with 11 bases between them. CDR3 region: CASSIASGVTEAFF. The DNA of the CDR3 is TGTGCCAGTAGTATAGCCTCCGGAGTTACTGAAGCTTTCTTT.

The V call is TRBV7-9, the J call TRBJ2-7; TRBD2 matches at 7 bases. CDR3 length: 14 amino acids. CDR1 and CDR2 from the germline V gene are SEHNR and FQNEAQ (reference sequence). V was clipped by 5 bases and J by 5 bases; unmatched bases: 9. CDR3 region: CASSPPGRVDEQYF. The CDR3 DNA reads as TGTGCCAGCAGCCCCCCTGGGAGGGTTGACGAGCAGTACTTC.

The chain is built from TRBV28 and TRBJ1-5, with D maybe TRBD1 (5 bases). CDR1 is MDHEN and CDR2 is SYDVKM in the germline V gene. The CDR3 spans 14 residues. Trimming left V 8 bases short and J 0 bases short, with 11 bases between. The CDR3: CASVPGGSNQPQHF. In nucleotides, the CDR3 is TGTGCCAGCGTTCCCGGGGGTAGCAATCAGCCCCAGCATTTT.

CDR3 protein: CSGQGLLTGELFF. Here the CDR3 DNA reads TGCAGCGGACAGGGTTTGCTCACCGGGGAGCTGTTTTTT. The chain carries TRBV29-1 and TRBJ2-2, with 7 bases fitting TRBD1. With 7 bases clipped from V and 4 bases from J, the junction kept 6 bases outside the gene matches. The CDR3 is 13 amino acids. Germline V lookup: CDR1 SQVTM, CDR2 ANQGSEA.

The rearrangement links TRBV5-1 to TRBJ1-1; tentatively, D is TRBD1 (6 bases). The germline CDR1 and CDR2 sequences are SGHRS and YFSETQ. The CDR3 contains 15 residues. V was clipped by 4 bases and J by 5 bases, with 18 bases between them. The CDR3 sequence: CASSVGGPPGTEAFF. In DNA, the CDR3 is TGCGCCAGCAGCGTGGGGGGCCCCCCGGGAACTGAAGCTTTCTTT.

This chain links TRBV12-3 or TRBV12-4 with TRBJ1-1, with D unresolved. CDR3 length equals 15 residues. Trimming took off 2 bases at V and 3 bases at J, with 13 bases between the two ends. This CDR3 is CASSLLLGVDTEAFF. CDR3 DNA sequence: TGTGCCAGCAGTTTACTTCTCGGAGTCGACACTGAAGCTTTCTTT.

The chain joins TRBV6-5 to TRBJ2-7; D uncertain. Trimming left V 4 bases short and J 6 bases short, with 19 bases between. This CDR3 comprises 15 residues. CDR1 and CDR2 (germline): MNHEY, SVGAGI. The DNA for the CDR3 is TGTGCCAGCAGTTCCTCGACGGAAGCCCCCGGCGAGCAGTACTTC. Amino acid sequence: CASSSSTEAPGEQYF.

The rearrangement joins TRBV4-3 to TRBJ2-1; 10 nucleotides line up with TRBD2. V shed 0 bases and J 1 base; nucleotides not matched to a gene: 6. CDR3 length: 18 residues. Germline CDR1 reads LGHNA; CDR2 reads YSLEER. The CDR3 sequence is CASSQEVTSGYSYNEQFF. DNA for the CDR3: TGCGCCAGCAGCCAAGAGGTGACTAGCGGGTATTCCTACAATGAGCAGTTCTTC.

CDR3 nucleotides: TGCGCCAGCAGCCAAGCCGGGACCCAGAGTGAGCAGTTCTTC. Protein product: CASSQAGTQSEQFF. The chain couples TRBV4-1 to TRBJ2-1; D may be TRBD1 or TRBD2 (5 bases each). The germline V gene has CDR1 MGHRA and CDR2 YSYEKL. The CDR3 is made up of 14 amino acids. Trimming took off 1 base at V and 9 bases at J, with 13 bases between the two ends.